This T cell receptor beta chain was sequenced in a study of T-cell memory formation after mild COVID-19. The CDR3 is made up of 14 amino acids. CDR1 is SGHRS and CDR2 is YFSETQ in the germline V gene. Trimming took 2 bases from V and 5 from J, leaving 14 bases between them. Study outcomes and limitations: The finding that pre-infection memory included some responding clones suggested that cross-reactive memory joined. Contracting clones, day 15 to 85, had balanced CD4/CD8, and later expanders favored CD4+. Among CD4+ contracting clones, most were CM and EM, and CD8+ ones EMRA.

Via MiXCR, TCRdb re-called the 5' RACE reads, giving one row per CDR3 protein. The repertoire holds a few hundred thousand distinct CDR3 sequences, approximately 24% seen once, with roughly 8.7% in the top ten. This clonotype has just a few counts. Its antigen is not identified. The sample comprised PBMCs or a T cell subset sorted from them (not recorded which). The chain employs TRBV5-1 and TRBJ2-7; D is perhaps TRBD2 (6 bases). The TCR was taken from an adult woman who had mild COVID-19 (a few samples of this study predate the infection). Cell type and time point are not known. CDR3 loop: CASSFGAGRNEQYF. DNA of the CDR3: TGCGCCAGCAGCTTTGGGGCGGGACGCAACGAGCAGTACTTC.